This T cell receptor (beta chain) was captured by sequencing in a study of cytotoxic CD8 clonotypes in ibrutinib-treated CLL. Study overall: After a median of about 62 months, about 15 patients stayed remitted and around twelve progressed; responses had been partial in 24 and complete in 2. Samples yielded averages of hundreds of thousands of productive templates and fewer than 100,000 productive rearrangements.

To note about this clone: Its specificity is not known.

Method: immunoSEQ multiplex PCR; TCRdb's copy keeps in-frame clones and lacks some. The table records approximately 100,000 clones, more than 55% of them present only once. Germline V CDR1 and CDR2: SEHNR, FQNEAQ (reference sequence). V shed 3 bases and J 7 bases; nucleotides not matched to a gene: 3. The CDR3 is 14 residues long. Study-level points and caveats: Before falling back toward baseline at progression, clonality had risen at the time of ibrutinib response.

The input for sequencing was PBMCs, taken after 24 months of ibrutinib treatment. This chain joins TRBV7-9 and TRBJ1-4, with 9 bases aligning to TRBD1. This receptor was obtained from a human donor with chronic lymphocytic leukemia. This CDR3 is CASSLGQGSEKLFF. CDR3 DNA sequence: TGTGCCAGCAGCTTGGGACAGGGCAGTGAAAAACTGTTTTTT.